The 9 T cell receptor beta chains below come from one sample, sequenced in a study of cytomegalovirus exposure and HLA in healthy donors. In the PCR, 60 Vbeta and 13 Jbeta primers were used. Here immunoSEQ multiplex PCR was the method, and the copy in TCRdb shows in-frame clones only, minus some. The ten top clones account for under 2%, within a sample of roughly 45,000 clones. Sequencing was carried out using PBMCs. The source of these receptors is a woman aged 25 to 39 in good health and CMV-seronegative.

The chain uses TRBV6-6 and TRBJ2-1; tentatively, D is TRBD1 (6 bases). From germline, CDR1 is MNHNY and CDR2 SVGAGI (reference sequence). The V gene lost 8 bases and the J gene lost 3 bases, with 17 bases spanning the gap. This CDR3 is built from 15 residues. The CDR3, as DNA: TGTGCCAGCTTATTAGCCGAGGGGGTCTACAATGAGCAGTTCTTC. Its translation: CASLLAEGVYNEQFF.

V usage is TRBV28 and J usage is TRBJ1-1; a possible D gene is TRBD1 (5 bases). The CDR3 has 12 residues. V lost 1 base and J 6 bases, leaving 6 bases between the germline ends. Germline-derived CDR1 and CDR2 are MDHEN and SYDVKM. In DNA, the CDR3 is TGTGCCAGCAGTTTATCGGGGGCTGAAGCTTTCTTT. Its translation is CASSLSGAEAFF. Based on the CDR3 plus reference TRBV28 and TRBJ1-1, the full variable domain is DVKVTQSSRYLVKRTGEKVFLECVQDMDHENMFWYRQDPGLGLRLIYFSYDVKMKEKGDIPEGYSVSREKKERFSLILESASTNQTSMYLCASSLSGAEAFFGQGTRLTVV.

V and J are TRBV13 and TRBJ1-1, with TRBD1 matching 9 bases. Trimming took 1 base from V and 2 from J; bases not matched to a gene: 11. The germline V gene has CDR1 PRHDT and CDR2 FYEKMQ (reference sequence). This CDR3 has 18 amino acids. Written as DNA, the CDR3 is TGTGCCAGCAGCTTAGTATGGGGGACAGGGAAGGGAAACACTGAAGCTTTCTTT. This codes for CASSLVWGTGKGNTEAFF.

The chain combines TRBV27 with TRBJ2-5; 8 nucleotides align to TRBD1. Germline CDR1 and CDR2: MNHEY and SMNVEV (reference sequence). The CDR3 is 14 residues long. Trimming took 4 bases from V and 0 from J; bases not matched to a gene: 1. The CDR3 region has the DNA TGTGCCAGCAGTTGGGACAGGTACCAAGAGACCCAGTACTTC. This encodes CASSWDRYQETQYF.

V is TRBV9 and J is TRBJ2-1, with a tentative D call TRBD2 (5 bases). From germline, CDR1 is SGDLS and CDR2 YYNGEE. V lost 2 bases, J lost 0 bases, and 6 bases lay in between. There are 14 residues in the CDR3. The CDR3 sequence: CASSVGSSYNEQFF. The CDR3 bases are TGTGCCAGCAGCGTGGGGAGCTCCTACAATGAGCAGTTCTTC.

The V call is TRBV5-1, the J call TRBJ2-1; 8 nucleotides align to TRBD2. Germline CDR1 reads SGHRS; CDR2 reads YFSETQ. The CDR3 loop spans 14 amino acids. V trimming: 4 bases; J trimming: 5 bases; junction bases outside the gene matches: 5. Written as DNA, the CDR3 is TGCGCCAGCAGCGCGGGAGGCCAAGACAATGAGCAGTTCTTC. This sequence encodes CASSAGGQDNEQFF.

The J gene is TRBJ2-3, the V gene TRBV19; 10 bases are a match to TRBD1. V trimming: 3 bases; J trimming: 4 bases; junction bases outside the gene matches: 10. The CDR3 covers 17 residues. Germline V lookup: CDR1 LNHDA, CDR2 SQIVND (reference sequence). CDR3 sequence reads: CASSIPKDRGLSDTQYF. For the CDR3, the DNA is TGTGCCAGTAGTATTCCCAAAGACAGGGGGCTGTCAGATACGCAGTATTTT.

J is TRBJ2-7 and V is TRBV29-1, with D tentatively TRBD1 (6 bases). Trimming left V 2 bases short and J 7 bases short, with 21 bases between. Germline V gene lookup returns CDR1 SQVTM and CDR2 ANQGSEA. This CDR3 is built from 15 residues. CDR3 coding DNA: TGCAGCGTTGAAAATCCAGGGCAGGGGCGAGGGGAGCAGTACTTC. Amino acid sequence: CSVENPGQGRGEQYF.

V is TRBV19 and J is TRBJ1-2; D unclear. CDR3 size: 16 residues. V dropped 3 bases and J dropped 6 bases, with 20 bases sitting between them. Germline V gives CDR1 LNHDA, CDR2 SQIVND (reference sequence). The CDR3 DNA is TGTGCCAGTAGTATCCCGGGGATGATGGGTCCTGATGGCTACACCTTC. It yields the protein CASSIPGMMGPDGYTF.